These 30 T cell receptor beta chains share one sample of origin, sequenced in a study of lymphopenia after photon versus proton radiotherapy. Clones were read by immunoSEQ multiplex PCR, and TCRdb kept only the in-frame ones, dropping some. In the table there are tens of thousands of clones, 84% of which are singletons. Material: peripheral blood, obtained from a patient treated with proton-based radiotherapy. The receptor source for this set is a woman in her seventies with pancreatic cancer.

This clone was recorded once. The chain recombines TRBV7-8 with TRBJ2-1, with D perhaps TRBD1 (5 bases). Germline V lookup: CDR1 SGHVS, CDR2 FQNEAQ. The V gene lost 1 base and the J gene lost 4 bases, with 14 bases spanning the gap. This CDR3 is 16 amino acids long. CDR3 DNA: TGTGCCAGCAGCTTAGGTGGGGCCCCCCCTTACAATGAGCAGTTCTTC. Encoded protein: CASSLGGAPPYNEQFF.

Turning to this clone: This may be a read error, as it is one base from a much larger clone. J is TRBJ2-2 and V is TRBV7-9; perhaps TRBD1 as D (5 bases). The CDR3 runs to 14 residues. Looked up from germline, CDR1 is SEHNR and CDR2 is FQNEAQ (reference sequence). The CDR3 sequence: CVSSLGVETGELFF. CDR3 bases: TGTGTCAGCAGCTTAGGGGTGGAAACCGGGGAGCTGTTTTTT.

The genes are TRBV30 and TRBJ1-2; D possibly corresponds to TRBD1 (6 bases). The CDR3 runs 15 residues. CDR1 is GTSNPN and CDR2 is SVGIG in the germline V gene (reference sequence). The V end lost 3 bases, the J end lost 3 bases, and 17 bases lay between the germline ends. This CDR3 is CAWRGSQGFDYGYTF. For the CDR3, the DNA is TGTGCCTGGAGGGGGTCCCAGGGGTTCGACTATGGCTACACCTTC.

The chain has TRBV5-1 and TRBJ2-2; tentatively, D is TRBD1 (6 bases). CDR1 and CDR2 from the germline V gene are SGHRS and YFSETQ. The CDR3 loop spans 17 amino acids. The V end was cut by 1 base, the J end by 1 base, with 14 bases between. CDR3 nucleotide sequence: TGCGCCAGCAGCTTGAATGCCGTGGGACAGAACACCGGGGAGCTGTTTTTT. Amino acids: CASSLNAVGQNTGELFF. Full variable domain (missing parts from reference TRBV5-1 and TRBJ2-2): KAGVTQTPRYLIKTRGQQVTLSCSPISGHRSVSWYQQTPGQGLQFLFEYFSETQRNKGNFPGRFSGRQFSNSRSEMNVSTLELGDSALYLCASSLNAVGQNTGELFFGEGSRLTVL.

This chain links TRBV6-1 with TRBJ2-5; the D is unclear. Germline V gives CDR1 MNHNS, CDR2 SASEGT. V was clipped by 2 bases and J by 5 bases, with 12 bases between them. This CDR3 has 14 residues. CDR3 residues: CASSETVRRETQYF. Here the CDR3 DNA reads TGTGCCAGCAGTGAAACGGTGCGGCGGGAGACCCAGTACTTC.

The chain combines TRBV7-2 with TRBJ1-5; possible D gene TRBD1, 6 bases. The CDR3 has 16 amino acids. The germline V gene encodes CDR1 SGHTA and CDR2 FQGNSA. V was clipped by 5 bases and J by 1 base, with 15 bases between them. The CDR3 is CASSPRTRGSNQPQHF. The CDR3 DNA follows: TGTGCCAGCAGCCCGAGGACAAGGGGGAGCAATCAGCCCCAGCATTTT.

J is TRBJ1-2 and V is TRBV19, with D maybe TRBD1 (5 bases). Germline CDR1 is LNHDA and CDR2 is SQIVND (reference sequence). This CDR3 region has 15 residues. Trimming removed 4 bases at V and 4 bases at J, with 16 bases between. As DNA, the CDR3 is TGTGCCAGTAGTACCGGTGGGGGAGCAGGCTATGGCTACACCTTC. This codes for CASSTGGGAGYGYTF.

J is TRBJ2-6 and V is TRBV9; D is possibly TRBD1 or TRBD2 (6 bases each). Germline loops: CDR1 SGDLS, CDR2 YYNGEE. Trimming stripped 0 bases from V and 0 bases from J, with 13 bases between. The CDR3 consists of 18 residues. CDR3 nucleotide sequence: TGTGCCAGCAGCGTAGAGGGGGGTGCGGTCTCTGGGGCCAACGTCCTGACTTTC. Amino acid sequence: CASSVEGGAVSGANVLTF.

The chain employs TRBV6-5 and TRBJ2-7, with TRBD1 matching over 12 bases. CDR3 length equals 15 residues. In germline, CDR1 is MNHEY, CDR2 SVGAGI. The ends lost 7 bases at V and 5 bases at J; junction bases unmatched: 9. Here the CDR3 reads CASMDPGQGADEQYF. The CDR3 region has the DNA TGTGCCAGCATGGACCCGGGACAGGGGGCGGACGAGCAGTACTTC.

This clone was seen a handful of times. The chain carries TRBV2 and TRBJ2-7; 10 bases agree with TRBD2. Germline V gene data show CDR1 as SNHLY and CDR2 as FYNNEI. The J segment lost 3 bases and the V segment lost 1 base, leaving 3 bases of the junction unmatched. This CDR3 has 15 amino acids. The CDR3 DNA reads TGTGCCAGCAGTGAAGTTGGACTAGCGGACTACGAGCAGTACTTC. It is translated as CASSEVGLADYEQYF.

V and J are TRBV19 and TRBJ2-5; D unclear. Between the trimmed V and J ends, which lost 2 bases and 5 bases, there was a span of 9 bases. The germline V gene encodes CDR1 LNHDA and CDR2 SQIVND (reference sequence). The CDR3 has 13 amino acids. The CDR3 nucleotides read TGTGCCAGTAGTATAAAAGGGTCCGAGACCCAGTACTTC. This gives the protein CASSIKGSETQYF.

CDR3 DNA: TGTGCCAGCAGTCGTCTGCAGGGGAAAGACAATGAGCAGTTCTTC. Protein: CASSRLQGKDNEQFF. The chain recombines TRBV6-1 with TRBJ2-1; possible D gene TRBD1, 6 bases. The CDR3 loop spans 15 amino acids. V was clipped by 5 bases and J by 5 bases, with 16 bases between them. Germline V gene lookup returns CDR1 MNHNS and CDR2 SASEGT.

This clone appeared once. The CDR3 DNA reads TGTGCCAGCTCAATATCGGCCTCCTACGAGCAGTACTTC. It translates to CASSISASYEQYF. The chain employs TRBV18 and TRBJ2-7; no firm D call. CDR1 and CDR2 from the germline V gene are KGHSH and LQKENI. Between the trimmed V and J ends, which lost 5 bases and 0 bases, there was a span of 8 bases. The CDR3 loop spans 13 amino acids.

The chain employs TRBV10-3 and TRBJ2-5; 8 nucleotides align to TRBD1. With 1 base clipped from V and 5 bases from J, the junction kept 6 bases outside the gene matches. The CDR3 spans 15 residues. CDR1 ENHRY and CDR2 SYGVKD come from the germline V gene. The CDR3 loop is CAISEWTGIRETQYF. DNA of the CDR3: TGTGCCATCAGTGAGTGGACAGGGATTCGGGAGACCCAGTACTTC.

The CDR3 DNA reads TGTGCCAGCAGCTCACTAGCGGGAGGTGTCTCGGCGTACTTC. It translates to CASSSLAGGVSAYF. The V call is TRBV7-2, the J call TRBJ2-7, with 12 nucleotides matching TRBD2. With 4 bases clipped from V and 12 bases from J, the junction kept 10 bases outside the gene matches. This CDR3 has 14 residues. Germline values: CDR1 SGHTA, CDR2 FQGNSA.

The rearrangement uses TRBV5-5 and TRBJ2-7; 7 bases are shared with TRBD2. V lost 4 bases, J lost 5 bases, and 15 bases stayed unmatched. CDR3 length equals 16 residues. CDR1 and CDR2 (germline): SGHKS, YYEKEE (reference sequence). Here the CDR3 DNA reads TGTGCCAGCAGCCGTTACATGAGCGGGAACGCTGACGAGCAGTACTTC. Translated: CASSRYMSGNADEQYF. Using reference TRBV5-5 and TRBJ2-7 for the parts outside the CDR3, the full variable domain is DAGVTQSPTHLIKTRGQQVTLRCSPISGHKSVSWYQQVLGQGPQFIFQYYEKEERGRGNFPDRFSARQFPNYSSELNVNALLLGDSALYLCASSRYMSGNADEQYFGPGTRLTVT.

The chain links TRBV5-1 to TRBJ2-3, with 10 bases identical to TRBD2. V gave up 2 bases and J gave up 4 bases; unmatched junction bases: 10. The CDR3 contains 17 residues. CDR1 and CDR2 from the germline V gene are SGHRS and YFSETQ. CDR3 loop: CASSFGRLAGVPDTQYF. CDR3 coding DNA: TGCGCCAGCAGCTTCGGTCGTCTAGCGGGAGTCCCAGATACGCAGTATTTT.

This chain uses TRBV27 with TRBJ2-1; D is undetermined. Trimming pared 5 bases from V and 7 bases from J, leaving 21 bases between. CDR1 MNHEY and CDR2 SMNVEV come from the germline V gene (reference sequence). The CDR3 is 16 residues long. CDR3 coding DNA: TGTGCCAGCAGTCCGAGATTCGCCCTTGCGTGGAATGAGCAGTTCTTC. Its translation: CASSPRFALAWNEQFF.

The rearrangement uses TRBV6-5 and TRBJ1-1; 10 bases fit TRBD1. The V gene end was trimmed by 2 bases and the J gene end by 11 bases; junction bases not matched to a gene: 5. The CDR3 contains 13 residues. The V gene's germline CDR1 is MNHEY and CDR2 SVGAGI. In DNA, the CDR3 is TGTGCCAGCAGTTACGGGGACAGGGGCGATGCTTTCTTT. This sequence encodes CASSYGDRGDAFF.

J is TRBJ2-1 and V is TRBV4-3; tentatively, D is TRBD1 or TRBD2 (6 bases each). Trimming shortened V by 0 bases and J by 6 bases, and 12 bases separated the two germline ends. The CDR3 extends over 15 amino acids. Germline V lookup: CDR1 LGHNA, CDR2 YSLEER. DNA of the CDR3: TGCGCCAGCAGCCAAGATATTTGGGGGGCCAATGAGCAGTTCTTC. This sequence encodes CASSQDIWGANEQFF.

The chain combines TRBV28 with TRBJ1-5; TRBD1 matches 11 bases. This CDR3 region has 18 residues. CDR1 is MDHEN, CDR2 SYDVKM, per germline. The V segment lost 10 bases and the J segment 3 bases; nucleotides outside the gene matches: 17. DNA for the CDR3: TGTGCCACCGAACTACCGGGACAGGGGGTGAGGGTCAATCAGCCCCAGCATTTT. Translating gives CATELPGQGVRVNQPQHF.

The gene calls are TRBV9 and TRBJ2-2, with TRBD2 matching over 9 bases. CDR1 is SGDLS, CDR2 YYNGEE, per germline. This CDR3 is 15 amino acids long. V was clipped by 7 bases and J by 4 bases; unmatched bases: 8. The CDR3 DNA follows: TGTGCCAGCTCCCCGACTAGCGGACTCACCGGGGAGCTGTTTTTT. This codes for CASSPTSGLTGELFF.

This clone was counted only a few times. The genes are TRBV27 and TRBJ1-5; unclear D gene. CDR3 length: 12 amino acids. Germline loops: CDR1 MNHEY, CDR2 SMNVEV (reference sequence). The V end was cut by 4 bases, the J end by 6 bases, with 7 bases between. CDR3 coding DNA: TGTGCCAGCAGTTCGGGTACTCAGCCCCAGCATTTT. It translates to CASSSGTQPQHF.

The rearrangement uses TRBV19 and TRBJ1-5; 8 nucleotides match TRBD1. Germline loops: CDR1 LNHDA, CDR2 SQIVND (reference sequence). The CDR3 has 17 residues. Trimming took 7 bases from V and 1 from J; bases not matched to a gene: 12. This chain's CDR3 is CASTHTPDRGSNQPQHF. DNA of the CDR3: TGTGCCAGTACCCATACCCCAGACAGGGGAAGCAATCAGCCCCAGCATTTT.

The V and J genes are TRBV28 and TRBJ2-1, with D perhaps matching TRBD1 (7 bases). Germline CDR1 and CDR2: MDHEN and SYDVKM. Trimming removed 2 bases from V and 9 bases from J, with 26 bases in between. CDR3 size: 18 residues. CDR3 sequence reads: CASSLGAGGGLSSGEQFF. For the CDR3, the DNA is TGTGCCAGCAGTTTAGGGGCAGGGGGAGGATTATCTTCGGGTGAGCAGTTCTTC. Full variable domain (missing parts from reference TRBV28 and TRBJ2-1): DVKVTQSSRYLVKRTGEKVFLECVQDMDHENMFWYRQDPGLGLRLIYFSYDVKMKEKGDIPEGYSVSREKKERFSLILESASTNQTSMYLCASSLGAGGGLSSGEQFFGPGTRLTVL.

This chain joins TRBV21-1 and TRBJ2-1; TRBD2 is the table's D call, not checked against the DNA. TRBV21-1 has pseudogene status. The CDR3 is 12 amino acids. The CDR3 coding sequence is TGTGCCAGCAGCGAGAGCGGGATAGTGGAGTTCTTC. This translates into CASSESGIVEFF.

The rearrangement links TRBV4-2 to TRBJ2-7; D uncertain. Germline-derived CDR1 and CDR2 are LGHNA and YNFKEQ. V was shortened by 0 bases and J by 3 bases, with 12 bases between the two germline ends. There are 15 residues in the CDR3. CDR3 amino acids: CASSQDSPGVYEQYF. The CDR3 nucleotides read TGTGCCAGCAGCCAAGATTCCCCGGGCGTCTACGAGCAGTACTTC.

The chain has TRBV28 and TRBJ1-1; D may be TRBD1 (6 bases). The CDR3 is 16 residues long. Per germline, CDR1 MDHEN and CDR2 SYDVKM. V gave up 7 bases and J gave up 4 bases, with 22 bases separating them. CDR3 in amino acids: CASTNQRTVTRTEAFF. Written as DNA, the CDR3 is TGTGCCAGCACTAACCAGCGGACAGTCACCCGCACTGAAGCTTTCTTT.

This rearrangement joins TRBV5-5 to TRBJ1-2; D is perhaps TRBD1 (6 bases). V lost 0 bases and J lost 6, with 12 bases in between. CDR1 SGHKS and CDR2 YYEKEE come from the germline V gene (reference sequence). The CDR3 has 14 residues. The CDR3 nucleotides are TGTGCCAGCAGCTTGGAAAGGACAGTGGATGGCTACACCTTC. Translation: CASSLERTVDGYTF.

The chain uses TRBV6-1 and TRBJ2-7; 10 bases agree with TRBD2. CDR1 is MNHNS and CDR2 is SASEGT in the germline V gene. The length of the CDR3 is 17 residues. V trimming: 4 bases; J trimming: 4 bases; junction bases outside the gene matches: 13. The CDR3 region has the DNA TGTGCCAGCAGTGGGCGGGCTAGCGGGAGTAGGTCGTACGAGCAGTACTTC. Protein product: CASSGRASGSRSYEQYF.